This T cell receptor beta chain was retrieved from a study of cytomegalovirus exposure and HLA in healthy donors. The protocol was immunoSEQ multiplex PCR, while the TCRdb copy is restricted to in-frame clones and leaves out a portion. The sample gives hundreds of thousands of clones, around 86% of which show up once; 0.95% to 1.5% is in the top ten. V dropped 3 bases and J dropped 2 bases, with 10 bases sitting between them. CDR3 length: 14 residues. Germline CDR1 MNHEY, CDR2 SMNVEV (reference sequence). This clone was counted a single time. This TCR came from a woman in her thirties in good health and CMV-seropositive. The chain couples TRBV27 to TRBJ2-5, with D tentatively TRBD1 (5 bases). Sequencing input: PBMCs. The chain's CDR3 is CASSFFDRQETQYF. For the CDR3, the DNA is TGTGCCAGCAGTTTCTTCGACAGACAAGAGACCCAGTACTTC.